This TCR beta chain was obtained from a study of blood T cells in healthy people across ages (dated by TCRdb to the mid-2010s). A note on the overall study: In model experiments, roughly one uniquely barcoded TCR beta cDNA molecule per two T cells was captured by template switching. To avoid experimental bias, donors of different ages were randomly spread across the sequencing lanes. Using deep sequencing normalized with unique cDNA molecular identifiers, the study measured how TCR beta repertoire diversity changes with age. Two additional independent replicas of 1 million unique cDNA reads from the same blood draw were analyzed for two donors (one aged 18 to 30 and one aged 80 or older). The donors were divided into four age groups: young (average roughly 15 years), middle-aged (around 41), aged (about 62) and long-lived (about 80).

On the study overall, not on this receptor specifically: Estimates of total diversity based on one million sequenced T cells were considered lower bounds and underestimates. A strong correlation was found between observed TCR beta diversity and the percentage of naive T cells measured by flow cytometry. The long-lived group showed more naive CD4+ T cells, fewer expanded clones and increased TCR diversity than the aged group, suggesting age selection. Observed TCR beta diversity per million T cells fell roughly linearly with age, and a significant reduction was already apparent by age around 40. Because the CMV infection status of the donors was unknown, age-related changes in expanded clonotypes may potentially have been confounded. Bulk unsorted PBMC profiling prevented conclusive comparison of naive and antigen-experienced compartments.

The donors were roughly 38 Caucasian individuals from Russia, aged roughly 6 to 100 years, who were systemically healthy. Around 10 milliliters of peripheral blood were collected from each donor into EDTA-treated Vacutainer tubes. Ficoll-Paque density-gradient centrifugation was used to isolate PBMCs, with at least 6.5 million per sample. Total RNA was extracted from PBMCs with Trizol reagent, with at least 6 micrograms obtained per sample. For every donor, flow cytometry on a PBMC aliquot measured the percentage of naive CD45RAhigh/CD27high T cells. Points on this clonotype: It lacks a known antigen. No quality values exist for individual bases; no much larger clone is one base distant.

CDR1 LGHDT and CDR2 YNNKEL were looked up in the germline V gene (reference sequence). The CDR3 holds 14 amino acids from the cysteine to the phenylalanine. Only the CDR3 region is kept as DNA, spanning 42 bases read in frame from base 1. V is pared back by 2 bases and J by 5 bases, with 9 bases lying between the germline termini. The library was produced with 5' RACE. Sequencer: Illumina HiSeq 2500. A second PCR of roughly 7 to 11 cycles was performed with a sample-barcoded 5' primer and a J-beta primer mix. A unique molecular identifier was introduced onto each TCR beta cDNA molecule by a template-switch 5' adaptor carrying 12 random nucleotides. At least 2.5 million CDR3-containing paired-end reads were obtained from each sample. First-strand cDNA synthesis was performed from all RNA using the Mint cDNA synthesis kit, with priming by a TRBC-specific oligonucleotide. All cDNA was treated with uracil-DNA glycosylase and then went through a first 18-cycle PCR with the universal primers M1SS and BC2_uni_R. On the authors' methods: For normalization, 1 million high-quality reads, each with a distinct molecular identifier, were randomly selected from each sample. Instead of being binned into consensus sequences, reads that shared molecular identifiers were thrown out. CDR3 identification, clonotype clustering and error correction used MiTCR with a Q25 quality threshold and the strictest error-elimination algorithm. A nonparametric unseen species model using Euler transformation provided a lower-bound estimate of total TCR beta diversity. TCRdb redid the processing of the public reads, applying fastp at Q25 and MiXCR, and retained in-frame beta chains. CDR3 protein sequences are deduplicated, and each keeps its most common genes and DNA. The V and J calls here are based on TCRdb, not the publication. Counted in this sample were about 570,000 distinct CDR3 sequences; 27% of them appeared once. The top ten clonotypes cover about 18% of the sample.

The sequence was obtained from an older woman in good health. The chain employs TRBV3-1 and TRBJ2-2; no D gene call is confident. Sequencing was carried out using blood. CDR3 protein: CASSQYLATGELFF. DNA sequence: TGTGCCAGCAGCCAATATCTTGCTACCGGGGAGCTGTTTTTT.